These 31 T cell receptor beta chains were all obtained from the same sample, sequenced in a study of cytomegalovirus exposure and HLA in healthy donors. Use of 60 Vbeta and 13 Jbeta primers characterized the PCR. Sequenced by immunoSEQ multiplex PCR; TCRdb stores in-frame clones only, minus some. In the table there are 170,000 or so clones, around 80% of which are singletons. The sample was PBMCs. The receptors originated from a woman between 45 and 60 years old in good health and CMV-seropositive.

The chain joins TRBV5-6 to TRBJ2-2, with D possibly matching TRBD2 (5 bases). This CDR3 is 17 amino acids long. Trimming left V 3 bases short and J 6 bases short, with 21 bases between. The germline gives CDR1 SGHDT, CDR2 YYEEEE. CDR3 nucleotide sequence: TGTGCCAGCAGCTGGTCCGGACTCAGGACCGTGGCCGGGGAGCTGTTTTTT. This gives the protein CASSWSGLRTVAGELFF.

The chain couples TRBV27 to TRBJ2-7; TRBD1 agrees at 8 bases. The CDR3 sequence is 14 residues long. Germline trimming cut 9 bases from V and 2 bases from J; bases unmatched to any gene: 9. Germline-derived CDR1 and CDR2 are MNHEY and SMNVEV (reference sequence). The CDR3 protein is CASMGTGSTYEQYF. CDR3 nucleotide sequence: TGTGCCAGTATGGGGACAGGTTCTACCTACGAGCAGTACTTC.

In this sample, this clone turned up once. The CDR3 sequence: CAPSSPQHF. The CDR3 DNA is TGTGCCCCTTCGTCGCCCCAGCATTTT. The gene calls are TRBV28 and TRBJ1-5, with D hard to call. Trimming left V 11 bases short and J 9 bases short, with 8 bases between. Germline V gene lookup returns CDR1 MDHEN and CDR2 SYDVKM. CDR3 length equals 9 residues.

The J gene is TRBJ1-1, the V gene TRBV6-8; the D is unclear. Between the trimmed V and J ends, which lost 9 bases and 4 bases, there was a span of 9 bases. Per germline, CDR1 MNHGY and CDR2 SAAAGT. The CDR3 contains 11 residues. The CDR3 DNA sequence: TGTGCCAGGAACAGAAGCACTGAAGCTTTCTTT. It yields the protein CARNRSTEAFF.

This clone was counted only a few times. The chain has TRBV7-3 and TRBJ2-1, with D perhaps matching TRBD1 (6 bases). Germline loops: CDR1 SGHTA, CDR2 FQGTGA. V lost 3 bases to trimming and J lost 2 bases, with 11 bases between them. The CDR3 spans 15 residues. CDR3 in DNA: TGTGCCAGCAGCTTTGGGGGCCGCCCCTACAATGAGCAGTTCTTC. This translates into CASSFGGRPYNEQFF. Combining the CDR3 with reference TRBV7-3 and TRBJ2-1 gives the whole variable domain GAGVSQTPSNKVTEKGKYVELRCDPISGHTALYWYRQSLGQGPEFLIYFQGTGAADDSGLPNDRFFAVRPEGSVSTLKIQRTERGDSAVYLCASSFGGRPYNEQFFGPGTRLTVL.

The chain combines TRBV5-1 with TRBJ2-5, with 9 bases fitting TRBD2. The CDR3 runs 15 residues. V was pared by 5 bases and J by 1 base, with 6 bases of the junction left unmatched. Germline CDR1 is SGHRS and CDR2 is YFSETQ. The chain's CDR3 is CASSRSGGPQETQYF. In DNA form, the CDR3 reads TGCGCCAGCAGTAGAAGCGGGGGGCCCCAAGAGACCCAGTACTTC.

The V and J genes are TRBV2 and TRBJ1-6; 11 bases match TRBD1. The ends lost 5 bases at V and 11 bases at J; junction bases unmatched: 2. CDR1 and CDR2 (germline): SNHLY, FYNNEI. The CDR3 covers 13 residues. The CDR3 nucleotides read TGTGCCAGCAGTTGGGACAGGGGGGCACCCCTCCACTTT. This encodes CASSWDRGAPLHF.

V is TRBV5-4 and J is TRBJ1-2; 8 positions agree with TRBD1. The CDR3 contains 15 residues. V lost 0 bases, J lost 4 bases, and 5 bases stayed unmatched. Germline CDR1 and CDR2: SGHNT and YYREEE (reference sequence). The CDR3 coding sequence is TGTGCCAGCAGCTTGGGGACAGGGCACCTCTATGGCTACACCTTC. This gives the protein CASSLGTGHLYGYTF.

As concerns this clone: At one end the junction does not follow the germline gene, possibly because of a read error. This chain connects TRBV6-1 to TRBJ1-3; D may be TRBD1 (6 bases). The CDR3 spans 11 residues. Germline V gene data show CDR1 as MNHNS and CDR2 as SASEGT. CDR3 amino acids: CASSEWDTTYF. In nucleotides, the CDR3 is TGTGCCAGCAGTGAATGGGACACCACATATTTT.

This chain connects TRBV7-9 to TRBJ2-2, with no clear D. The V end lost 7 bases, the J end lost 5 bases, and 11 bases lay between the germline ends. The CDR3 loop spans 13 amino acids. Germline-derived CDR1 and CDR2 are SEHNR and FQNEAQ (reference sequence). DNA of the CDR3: TGTGCCAGCATCCAGGCTTTAACCGGGGAGCTGTTTTTT. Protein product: CASIQALTGELFF.

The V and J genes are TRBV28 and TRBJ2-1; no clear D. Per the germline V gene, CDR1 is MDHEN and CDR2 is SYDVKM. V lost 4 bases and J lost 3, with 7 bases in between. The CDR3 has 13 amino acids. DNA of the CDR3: TGTGCCAGCAGTTGGCAGTTCTACAATGAGCAGTTCTTC. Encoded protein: CASSWQFYNEQFF.

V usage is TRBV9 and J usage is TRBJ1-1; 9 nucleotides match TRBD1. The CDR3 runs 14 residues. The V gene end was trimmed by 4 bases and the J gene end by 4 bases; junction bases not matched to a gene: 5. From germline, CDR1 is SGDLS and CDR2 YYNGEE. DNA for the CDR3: TGTGCCAGCAGCTCACCGGGACAGGGCACTGAAGCTTTCTTT. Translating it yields CASSSPGQGTEAFF.

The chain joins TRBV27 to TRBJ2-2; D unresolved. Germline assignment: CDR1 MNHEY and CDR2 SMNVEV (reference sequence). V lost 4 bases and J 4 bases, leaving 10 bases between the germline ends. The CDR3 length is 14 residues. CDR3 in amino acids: CASSYRRGTGELFF. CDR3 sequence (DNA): TGTGCCAGCAGTTACCGCCGCGGCACCGGGGAGCTGTTTTTT.

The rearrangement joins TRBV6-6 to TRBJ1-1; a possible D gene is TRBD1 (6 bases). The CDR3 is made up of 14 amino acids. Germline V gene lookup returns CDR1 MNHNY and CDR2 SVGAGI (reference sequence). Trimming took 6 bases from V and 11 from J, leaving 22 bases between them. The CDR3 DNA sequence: TGTGCCAGCAGGCCACCCGGGGGGACATGGGAGGCTTTCTTT. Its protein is CASRPPGGTWEAFF.

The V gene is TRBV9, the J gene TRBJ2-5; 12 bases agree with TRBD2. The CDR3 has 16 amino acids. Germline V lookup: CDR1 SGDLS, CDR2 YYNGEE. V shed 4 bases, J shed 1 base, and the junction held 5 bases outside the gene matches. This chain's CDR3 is CASSQQTSGGQETQYF. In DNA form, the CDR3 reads TGTGCCAGCAGCCAACAGACTAGCGGGGGCCAAGAGACCCAGTACTTC.

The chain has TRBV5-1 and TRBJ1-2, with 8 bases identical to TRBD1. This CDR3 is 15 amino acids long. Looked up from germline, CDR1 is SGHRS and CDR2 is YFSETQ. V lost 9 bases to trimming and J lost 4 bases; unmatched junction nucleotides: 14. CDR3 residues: CANFGRGRKGYGYTF. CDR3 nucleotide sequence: TGCGCCAATTTCGGCAGGGGGCGCAAAGGCTATGGCTACACCTTC.

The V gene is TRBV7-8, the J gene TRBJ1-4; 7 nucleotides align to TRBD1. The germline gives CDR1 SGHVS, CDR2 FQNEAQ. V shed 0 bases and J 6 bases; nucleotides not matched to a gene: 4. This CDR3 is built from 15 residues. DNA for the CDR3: TGTGCCAGCAGCTTAGCCAGGGGGTGGTATGAAAAACTGTTTTTT. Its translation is CASSLARGWYEKLFF.

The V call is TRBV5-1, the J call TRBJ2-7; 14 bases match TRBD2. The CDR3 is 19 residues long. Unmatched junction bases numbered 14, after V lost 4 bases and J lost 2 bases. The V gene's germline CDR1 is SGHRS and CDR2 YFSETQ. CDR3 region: CASSPFPGTSGGLPYEQYF. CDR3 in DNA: TGCGCCAGCAGCCCTTTTCCAGGGACTAGCGGGGGATTACCCTACGAGCAGTACTTC.

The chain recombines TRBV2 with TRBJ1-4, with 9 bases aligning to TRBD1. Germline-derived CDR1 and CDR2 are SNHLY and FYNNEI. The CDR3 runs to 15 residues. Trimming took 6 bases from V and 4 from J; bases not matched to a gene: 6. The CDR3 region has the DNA TGTGCCAGCAGAGGACAGGGGACACTTAATGAAAAACTGTTTTTT. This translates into CASRGQGTLNEKLFF.

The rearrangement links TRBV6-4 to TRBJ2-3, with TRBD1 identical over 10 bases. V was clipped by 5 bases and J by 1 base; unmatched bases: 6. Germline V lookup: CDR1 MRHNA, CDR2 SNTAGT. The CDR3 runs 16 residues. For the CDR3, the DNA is TGTGCCAGCAGTTTGAGACAGGGGGCGGGCACAGATACGCAGTATTTT. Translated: CASSLRQGAGTDTQYF.

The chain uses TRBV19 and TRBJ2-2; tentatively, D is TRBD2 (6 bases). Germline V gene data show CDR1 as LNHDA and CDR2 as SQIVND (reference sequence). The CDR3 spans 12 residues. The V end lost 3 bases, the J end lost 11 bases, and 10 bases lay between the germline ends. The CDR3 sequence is CASSMGGLELFF. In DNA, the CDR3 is TGTGCCAGTAGTATGGGAGGCCTAGAGCTGTTTTTT. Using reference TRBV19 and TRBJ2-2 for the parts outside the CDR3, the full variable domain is DGGITQSPKYLFRKEGQNVTLSCEQNLNHDAMYWYRQDPGQGLRLIYYSQIVNDFQKGDIAEGYSVSREKKESFPLTVTSAQKNPTAFYLCASSMGGLELFFGEGSRLTVL.

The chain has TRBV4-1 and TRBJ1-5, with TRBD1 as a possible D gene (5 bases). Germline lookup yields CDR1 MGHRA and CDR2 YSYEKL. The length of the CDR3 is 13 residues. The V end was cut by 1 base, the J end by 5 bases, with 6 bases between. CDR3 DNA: TGCGCCAGCAGCCAAGGGGGGGATCAGCCCCAGCATTTT. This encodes CASSQGGDQPQHF.

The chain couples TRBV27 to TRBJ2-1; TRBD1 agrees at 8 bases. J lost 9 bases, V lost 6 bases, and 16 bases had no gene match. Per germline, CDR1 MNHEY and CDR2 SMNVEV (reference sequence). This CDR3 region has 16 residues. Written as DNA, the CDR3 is TGTGCCAGCAGAAAAACCGGGACAGGCACTTACGGTGAGCAGTTCTTC. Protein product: CASRKTGTGTYGEQFF.

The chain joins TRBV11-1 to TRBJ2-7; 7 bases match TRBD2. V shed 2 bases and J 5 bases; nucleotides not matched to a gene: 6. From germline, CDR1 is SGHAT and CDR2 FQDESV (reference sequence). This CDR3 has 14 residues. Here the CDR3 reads CASSLRGGDDEQYF. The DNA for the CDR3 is TGTGCCAGCAGCTTACGTGGGGGGGACGACGAGCAGTACTTC.

CDR3 sequence: CASSSPFRGSYEQYF. The CDR3 DNA is TGTGCCAGCAGCTCCCCCTTCAGGGGTTCCTACGAGCAGTACTTC. The chain employs TRBV11-2 and TRBJ2-7; D is possibly TRBD1 (6 bases). CDR3 length equals 15 residues. From germline, CDR1 is SGHAT and CDR2 FQNNGV. V was cut by 4 bases and J by 1 base, with 14 bases left in between.

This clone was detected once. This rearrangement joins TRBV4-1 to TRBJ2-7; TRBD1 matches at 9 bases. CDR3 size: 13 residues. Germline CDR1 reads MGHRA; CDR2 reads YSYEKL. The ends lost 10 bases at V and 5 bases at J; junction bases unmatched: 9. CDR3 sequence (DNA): TGCGCCAACAGGGACAGGGCCCAGGACGAGCAGTACTTC. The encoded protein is CANRDRAQDEQYF.

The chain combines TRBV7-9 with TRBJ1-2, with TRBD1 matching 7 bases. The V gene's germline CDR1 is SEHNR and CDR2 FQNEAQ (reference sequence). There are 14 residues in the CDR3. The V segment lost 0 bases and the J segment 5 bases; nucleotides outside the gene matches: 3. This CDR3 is CASSLAGTEYGYTF. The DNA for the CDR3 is TGTGCCAGCAGCTTAGCGGGGACAGAGTATGGCTACACCTTC.

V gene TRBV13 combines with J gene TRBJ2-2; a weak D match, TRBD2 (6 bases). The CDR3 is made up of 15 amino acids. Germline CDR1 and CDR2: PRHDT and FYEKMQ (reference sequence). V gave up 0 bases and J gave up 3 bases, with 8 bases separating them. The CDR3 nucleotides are TGTGCCAGCAGCTTAGGACTAGCTGACACCGGGGAGCTGTTTTTT. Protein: CASSLGLADTGELFF.

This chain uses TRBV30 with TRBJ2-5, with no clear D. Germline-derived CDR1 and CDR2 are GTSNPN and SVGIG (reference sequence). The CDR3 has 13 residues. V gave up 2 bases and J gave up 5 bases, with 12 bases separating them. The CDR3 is CAWSSTSLETQYF. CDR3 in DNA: TGTGCCTGGAGTTCGACTTCCTTGGAGACCCAGTACTTC.

CDR3 sequence: CASSTRDRGIYGYTF. The CDR3 nucleotides read TGTGCCAGCAGTACGCGGGACAGGGGGATCTATGGCTACACCTTC. The gene calls are TRBV6-1 and TRBJ1-2; 11 bases map to TRBD1. The CDR3 is 15 residues long. The J segment lost 4 bases and the V segment lost 5 bases, leaving 6 bases of the junction unmatched. Germline V lookup: CDR1 MNHNS, CDR2 SASEGT.

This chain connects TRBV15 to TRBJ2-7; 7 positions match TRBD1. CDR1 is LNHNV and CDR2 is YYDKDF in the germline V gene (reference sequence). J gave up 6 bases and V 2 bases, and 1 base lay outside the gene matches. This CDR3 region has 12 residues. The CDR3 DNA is TGTGCCACCAGCAGAACAGGGGCCGAGCAGTACTTC. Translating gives CATSRTGAEQYF. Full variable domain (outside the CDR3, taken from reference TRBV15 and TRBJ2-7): DAMVIQNPRYQVTQFGKPVTLSCSQTLNHNVMYWYQQKSSQAPKLLFHYYDKDFNNEADTPDNFQSRRPNTSFCFLDIRSPGLGDTAMYLCATSRTGAEQYFGPGTRLTVT.